This paragraph reports one T cell receptor (beta chain). In the original analysis: The assay estimated nucleated cells by amplifying reference gene primers. TCRdb keeps only in-frame clones here, not all; method: immunoSEQ multiplex PCR. That table gives V, J and clone size, and the DNA gave D and trimming. Of 150,000 to 200,000 clones listed, about nine tenths are singletons. This record belongs to a study of blood T cell repertoires in COVID-19. The V gene's germline CDR1 is MGHDK and CDR2 SYGVNS. Trimming took off 5 bases at V and 4 bases at J, with 11 bases between the two ends. The CDR3 is 13 amino acids. Cohort 3 recovery required two negative PCRs, clearance, or symptom resolution.

The chain has TRBV25-1 and TRBJ1-1; TRBD1 is a possible D gene (5 bases). This TCR was sampled from a woman in her twenties or thirties who had recovered from COVID-19. The specimen was PBMCs or T cells enriched from blood (not recorded which). DNA for the CDR3: TGTGCCAGCAGTACCCAGGGTTCCACTGAAGCTTTCTTT. It specifies CASSTQGSTEAFF.